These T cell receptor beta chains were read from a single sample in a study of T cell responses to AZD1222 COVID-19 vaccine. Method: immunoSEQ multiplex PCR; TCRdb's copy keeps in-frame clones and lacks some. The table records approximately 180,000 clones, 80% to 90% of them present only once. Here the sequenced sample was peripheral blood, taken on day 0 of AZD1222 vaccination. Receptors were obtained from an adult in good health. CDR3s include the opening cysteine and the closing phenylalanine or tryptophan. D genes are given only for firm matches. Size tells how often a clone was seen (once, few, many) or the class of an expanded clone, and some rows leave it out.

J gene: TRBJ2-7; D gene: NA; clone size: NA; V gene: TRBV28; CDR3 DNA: TGTGCCAGCAGTTCAACTCAACAGAGGTACGAGCAGTACTTC; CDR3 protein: CASSSTQQRYEQYF
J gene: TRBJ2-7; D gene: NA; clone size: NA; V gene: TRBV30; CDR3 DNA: TGTGCCTGGAATCGGGGGGCCGCGAACGAGCAGTACTTC; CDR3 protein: CAWNRGAANEQYF
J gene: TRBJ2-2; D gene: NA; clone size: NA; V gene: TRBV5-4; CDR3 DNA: TGTGCCAGCAGCTTGGTCGGGGTCGGGGAGCTGTTTTTT; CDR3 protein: CASSLVGVGELFF
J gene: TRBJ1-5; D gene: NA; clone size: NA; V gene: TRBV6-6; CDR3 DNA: TGTGCCAGCAGGGGGGAATCACAGGGTCAGCCCCAGCATTTT; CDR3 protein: CASRGESQGQPQHF
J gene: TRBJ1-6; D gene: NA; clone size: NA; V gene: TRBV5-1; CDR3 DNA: TGCGCCAGCAGCCTGGACGGGATTTCACCCCTCCACTTT; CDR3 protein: CASSLDGISPLHF
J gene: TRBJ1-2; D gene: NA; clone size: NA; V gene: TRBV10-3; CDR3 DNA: TGTGCCATCAGTGAGTCGGGACATCTAGACTATGGCTACACCTTC; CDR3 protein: CAISESGHLDYGYTF
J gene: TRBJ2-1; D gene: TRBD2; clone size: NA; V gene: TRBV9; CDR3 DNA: TGTGCCAGCAGCGTAGTAGGACTAGCCTACAATGAGCAGTTCTTC; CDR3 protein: CASSVVGLAYNEQFF
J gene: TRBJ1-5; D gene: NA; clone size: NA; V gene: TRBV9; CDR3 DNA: TGTGCCAGCAGCGTAGGAGAGGGGTCGCTTCCGAATCAGCCCCAGCATTTT; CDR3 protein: CASSVGEGSLPNQPQHF
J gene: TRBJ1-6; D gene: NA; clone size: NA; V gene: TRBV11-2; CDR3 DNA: TGTGCCAGCAGCTTGACAGGAGGGGATTCACCCCTCCACTTT; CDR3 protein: CASSLTGGDSPLHF
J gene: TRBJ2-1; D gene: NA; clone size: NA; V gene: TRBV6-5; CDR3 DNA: TGTGCCATCCCGGGACACGGGGTCAATGAGCAGTTCTTC; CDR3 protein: CAIPGHGVNEQFF
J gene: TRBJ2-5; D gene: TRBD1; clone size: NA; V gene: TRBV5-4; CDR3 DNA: TGTGCCAGCAGCTGGGACAGCGGCGGACAGGGTTGGGAGACCCAGTACTTC; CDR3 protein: CASSWDSGGQGWETQYF
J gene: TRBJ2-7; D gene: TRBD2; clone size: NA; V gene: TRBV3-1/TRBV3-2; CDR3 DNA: TGTGCCAGCAGCCAAGAGCGGGGGAGCTCCTACGAGCAGTACTTC; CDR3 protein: CASSQERGSSYEQYF
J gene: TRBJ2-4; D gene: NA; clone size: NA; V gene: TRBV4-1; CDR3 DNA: TGCGCCAGCAGCCCGAACCCACAGGGCAAAAACATTCAGTACTTC; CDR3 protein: CASSPNPQGKNIQYF
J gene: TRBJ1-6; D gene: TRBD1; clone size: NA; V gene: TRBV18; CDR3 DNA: TGTGCCAGCTCACTCCTCGAGGGGGCCGGTAATTCACCCCTCCACTTT; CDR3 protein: CASSLLEGAGNSPLHF
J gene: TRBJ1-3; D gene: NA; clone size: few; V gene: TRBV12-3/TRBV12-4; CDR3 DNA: TGTGCCAGCAGTTCTGCGACCCGGGGTTTGGTTTTT; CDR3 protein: CASSSATRGLVF
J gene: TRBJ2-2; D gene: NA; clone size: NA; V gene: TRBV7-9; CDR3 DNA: TGTGCCAGCAGCTCAACCTCCCTAGAACCCGGGGAGCTGTTTTTT; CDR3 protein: CASSSTSLEPGELFF
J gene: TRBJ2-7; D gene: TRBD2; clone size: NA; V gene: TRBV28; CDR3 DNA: TGTGCCAGCAGTTTACGGTTGCTAGCGGGGGATCCCTACGAGCAGTACTTC; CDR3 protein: CASSLRLLAGDPYEQYF
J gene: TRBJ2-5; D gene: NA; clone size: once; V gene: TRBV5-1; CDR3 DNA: TGCGCCAGCAGCTTGGCCGGGGCGGAGACCCAGTACTTC; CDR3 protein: CASSLAGAETQYF
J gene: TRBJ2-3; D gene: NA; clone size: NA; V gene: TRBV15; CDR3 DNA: TGTGCCACCAGCAGGGTCGCAGATACGCAGTATTTT; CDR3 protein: CATSRVADTQYF
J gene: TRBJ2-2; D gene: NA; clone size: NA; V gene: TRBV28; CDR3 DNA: TGTGCCAGCAGTTCGGGACAAAACACCGGGGAGCTGTTTTTT; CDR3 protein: CASSSGQNTGELFF
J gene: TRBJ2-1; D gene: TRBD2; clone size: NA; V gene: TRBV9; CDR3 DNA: TGTGCCAGCAGCGCCTATAGCGGGGGGGGATACAATGAGCAGTTCTTC; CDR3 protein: CASSAYSGGGYNEQFF
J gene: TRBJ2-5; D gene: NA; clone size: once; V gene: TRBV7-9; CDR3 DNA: TGTGCCAGCAGCTTATGGGCGGAACCACAAGAGACCCAGTACTTC; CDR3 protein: CASSLWAEPQETQYF
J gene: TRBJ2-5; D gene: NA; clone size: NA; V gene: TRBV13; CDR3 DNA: TGTGCCAGCAGCTCCCGCGGGGCGTGGGAGACCCAGTACTTC; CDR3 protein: CASSSRGAWETQYF
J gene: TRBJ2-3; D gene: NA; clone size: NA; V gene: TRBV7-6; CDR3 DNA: TGTGCCAGCAGCCCGCCGGGGAGGACAGATACGCAGTATTTT; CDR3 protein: CASSPPGRTDTQYF
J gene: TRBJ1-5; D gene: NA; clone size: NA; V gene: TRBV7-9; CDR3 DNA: TGTGCCAGCAGCGCGGAGGGGGGGAGAGAGCAGCCCCAGCATTTT; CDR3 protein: CASSAEGGREQPQHF
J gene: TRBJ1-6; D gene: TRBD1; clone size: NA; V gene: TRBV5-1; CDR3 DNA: TGCGCCAGCAGCTTGGGGCAGGGGGACGATTCACCCCTCCACTTT; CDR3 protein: CASSLGQGDDSPLHF
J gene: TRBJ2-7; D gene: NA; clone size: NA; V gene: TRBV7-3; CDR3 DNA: TGTGCCAGCAGCCGAGCAAGTAGCCCCCCCTACGAGCAGTACTTC; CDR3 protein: CASSRASSPPYEQYF
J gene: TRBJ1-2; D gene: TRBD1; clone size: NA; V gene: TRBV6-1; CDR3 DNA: TGTGCCAGCAGTGAGATGGGACAGGGTCTGTATGGCTACACCTTC; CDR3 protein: CASSEMGQGLYGYTF
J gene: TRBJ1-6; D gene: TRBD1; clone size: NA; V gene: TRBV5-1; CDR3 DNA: TGCGCCAGCAGCTTGGGGGACAGGTCCTCCTATAATTCACCCCTCCACTTT; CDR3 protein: CASSLGDRSSYNSPLHF
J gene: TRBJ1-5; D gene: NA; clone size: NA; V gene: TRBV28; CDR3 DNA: TGTGCCAGCAGTTTGACCGCGTTCAGCAATCAGCCCCAGCATTTT; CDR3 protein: CASSLTAFSNQPQHF
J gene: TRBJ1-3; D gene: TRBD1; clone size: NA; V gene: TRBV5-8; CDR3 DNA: TGTGCCAGCAGCTCGACTCCAAGGGACAGGGGTGGAAACACCATATATTTT; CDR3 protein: CASSSTPRDRGGNTIYF
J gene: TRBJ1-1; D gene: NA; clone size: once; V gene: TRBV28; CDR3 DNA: TGTGCCAGCAGTTTAACAGGGTTTCGGGGAGCTTTCTTT; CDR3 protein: CASSLTGFRGAFF
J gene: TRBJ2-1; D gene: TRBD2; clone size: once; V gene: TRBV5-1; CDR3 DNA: TGCGCCAGCAGCTTCCCCTTAGCGGGGGGGCTCAATGAGCAGTTCTTC; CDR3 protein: CASSFPLAGGLNEQFF
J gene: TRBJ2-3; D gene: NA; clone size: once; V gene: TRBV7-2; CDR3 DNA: TGTGCCAGCAGCTTCCGGACAGATACGCAGTATTTT; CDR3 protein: CASSFRTDTQYF
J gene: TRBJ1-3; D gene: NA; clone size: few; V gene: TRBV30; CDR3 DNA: TGTGCCTGGAGTACGGGAATCGGAAACACCATATATTTT; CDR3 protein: CAWSTGIGNTIYF
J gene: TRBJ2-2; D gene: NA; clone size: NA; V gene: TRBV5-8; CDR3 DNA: TGTGCCAGCAGCTTAGTACGGGGGGCCTACACCGGGGAGCTGTTTTTT; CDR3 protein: CASSLVRGAYTGELFF
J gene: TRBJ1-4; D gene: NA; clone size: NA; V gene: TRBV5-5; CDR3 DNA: TGTGCCAGCAGCTTGATCTTAGGTGAAAAACTGTTTTTT; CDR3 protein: CASSLILGEKLFF
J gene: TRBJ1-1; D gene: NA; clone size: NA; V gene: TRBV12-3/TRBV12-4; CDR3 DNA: TGTGCCAGCAGTTTAGCAGGGGATAATGAAGCTTTCTTT; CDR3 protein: CASSLAGDNEAFF
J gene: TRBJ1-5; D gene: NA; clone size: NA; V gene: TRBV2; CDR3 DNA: TGTGCCAGCAGTGCGGGGGAGGGCAATCAGCCCCAGCATTTT; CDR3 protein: CASSAGEGNQPQHF
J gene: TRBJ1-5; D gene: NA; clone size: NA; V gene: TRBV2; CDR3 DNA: TGTGCCAGCAGTCTGGGGGGCAGGGAGGATCAGCCCCAGCATTTT; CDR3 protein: CASSLGGREDQPQHF
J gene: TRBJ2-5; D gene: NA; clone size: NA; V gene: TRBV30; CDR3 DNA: TGTGCCTGGAGCTTTAGGGGCAGCCCCCCGCACTTC; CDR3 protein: CAWSFRGSPPHF
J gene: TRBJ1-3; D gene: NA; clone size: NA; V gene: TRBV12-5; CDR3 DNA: TGTGCTAGTGGCTTGGACGGCTCTGGAAACACCATATATTTT; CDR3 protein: CASGLDGSGNTIYF
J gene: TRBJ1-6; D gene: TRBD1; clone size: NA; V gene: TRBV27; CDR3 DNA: TGTGCCAGCAGTTTAGGTTGGGGACAGGGAAATTCACCCCTCCACTTT; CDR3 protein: CASSLGWGQGNSPLHF
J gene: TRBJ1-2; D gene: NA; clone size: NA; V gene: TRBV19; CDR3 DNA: TGTGCCAGTAGTATAGATTTTGGGACGGACTATGGCTACACCTTC; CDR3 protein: CASSIDFGTDYGYTF
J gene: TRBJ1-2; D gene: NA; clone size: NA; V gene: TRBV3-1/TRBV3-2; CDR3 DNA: TGTGCCAGCAAAGACAACAACTATGGCTACACCTTC; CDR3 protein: CASKDNNYGYTF
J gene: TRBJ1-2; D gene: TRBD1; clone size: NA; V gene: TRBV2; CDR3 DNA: TGTGCCAGCAGTGGGGACAGAGCCCTTTACACCTTC; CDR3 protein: CASSGDRALYTF
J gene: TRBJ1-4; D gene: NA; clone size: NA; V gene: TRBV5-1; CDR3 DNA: TGCGCCAGCAGCTTGGGACTGGGCCTTGAAAAACTGTTTTTT; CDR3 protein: CASSLGLGLEKLFF
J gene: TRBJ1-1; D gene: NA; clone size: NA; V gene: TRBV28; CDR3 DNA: TGTGCCAGCAGTTTAGTGGATCTCGTAATGAACACTGAAGCTTTCTTT; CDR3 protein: CASSLVDLVMNTEAFF
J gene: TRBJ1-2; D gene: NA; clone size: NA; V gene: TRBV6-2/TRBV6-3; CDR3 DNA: TGTGCCAGCAGTTACGGTGGCGGCTACACCTTC; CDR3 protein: CASSYGGGYTF
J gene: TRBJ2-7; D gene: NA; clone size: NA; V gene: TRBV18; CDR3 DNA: TGTGCCAGCTCGGAAGGCGACGAGCAGTACTTC; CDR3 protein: CASSEGDEQYF
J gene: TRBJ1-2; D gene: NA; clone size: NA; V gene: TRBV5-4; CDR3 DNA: TGTGCCAGCAGCCCCCCAATGAGGGGGGGGTCAACTAACTATGGCTACACCTTC; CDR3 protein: CASSPPMRGGSTNYGYTF
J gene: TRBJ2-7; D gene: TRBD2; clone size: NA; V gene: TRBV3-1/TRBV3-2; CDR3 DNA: TGTGCCAGCAGCTACGGGACTAGGACTTACGAGCAGTACTTC; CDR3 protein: CASSYGTRTYEQYF